This TCR beta chain was observed in a study of blood T cell repertoires in COVID-19. Original data processing: Estimation of nucleated cell counts relied on the amplification of reference gene primers. The table came from immunoSEQ multiplex PCR; TCRdb's copy has only in-frame clones and leaves some out. That table is the source of V, J and clone size, and D and trimming were worked out from the DNA. This sample has about 74,000 clones, with 80% found just once. Germline CDR1 and CDR2: LGHDT and YNNKEL (reference sequence). Trimming shortened V by 4 bases and J by 5 bases, and 11 bases separated the two germline ends. This CDR3 is 14 amino acids long.

The sequencing sample was made of peripheral blood. The V and J genes are TRBV3-1 (or the pseudogene TRBV3-2) and TRBJ2-2, with D possibly matching TRBD2 (5 bases). The origin of this receptor is a human donor in a cohort sampled during active COVID-19. CDR3 DNA sequence: TGTGCCAGCAGCCCTTGGGAGCGGACCGGGGAGCTGTTTTTT. Protein: CASSPWERTGELFF.